Shown below are 21 T cell receptor beta chains from a single sample sequenced in a study of response to subunit inactivated influenza vaccine. TCRdb called the RT-PCR reads again in MiXCR, with one record for every CDR3 protein. The table includes around 530,000 distinct CDR3 sequences, approximately 15% detected once. The sample here was CD4+ T cells sorted from PBMCs, taken less than 30 months after vaccination. These receptors were obtained from a man aged 45-69 years who received an inactivated influenza vaccine.

The rearrangement joins TRBV20-1 to TRBJ2-7, with 10 bases identical to TRBD2. The germline V gene encodes CDR1 DFQATT and CDR2 SNEGSKA (reference sequence). The CDR3 is made up of 17 amino acids. Trimming took 4 bases from V and 2 from J; bases not matched to a gene: 14. The CDR3, as DNA: TGCAGTGCTACTAGAGGGCTAGCGGGGGCCTCACCCTACGAGCAGTACTTC. Amino acid sequence: CSATRGLAGASPYEQYF.

The rearrangement uses TRBV6-1 and TRBJ2-3, with D possibly TRBD2 on 5 matching bases. Germline values: CDR1 MNHNS, CDR2 SASEGT. The CDR3 length is 13 residues. V was trimmed by 6 bases and J by 4 bases, leaving 11 bases between them. CDR3: CASRPPGSDTQYF. Here the CDR3 DNA reads TGTGCCAGCAGGCCTCCGGGATCAGATACGCAGTATTTT.

This clonotype was counted at least ten times. J is TRBJ2-1 and V is TRBV28, with TRBD2 as a possible D gene (6 bases). V was shortened by 7 bases and J by 5 bases, with 18 bases between the two germline ends. CDR1 is MDHEN, CDR2 SYDVKM, per germline. The CDR3 is made up of 15 amino acids. CDR3 amino acids: CASTLRLALNNEQFF. CDR3 bases: TGTGCCAGCACCTTGCGGCTAGCGCTTAACAATGAGCAGTTCTTC.

The chain employs TRBV6-5 and TRBJ2-2; no definite D call. With 8 bases removed from V and 4 bases from J, the gap between germline ends came to 8 bases. This CDR3 comprises 12 residues. Germline V gives CDR1 MNHEY, CDR2 SVGAGI. CDR3 bases: TGTGCCAGCCGCCAGATCACCGGGGAGCTGTTTTTT. This codes for CASRQITGELFF.

At least ten counts were recorded for this clonotype. V and J are TRBV29-1 and TRBJ1-5, with D hard to call. The CDR3 is 15 residues long. Germline-derived CDR1 and CDR2 are SQVTM and ANQGSEA. The V and J ends lost 6 bases and 0 bases respectively, with 15 bases between them. CDR3 protein: CSVSMTSNSNQPQHF. DNA for the CDR3: TGCAGCGTGAGCATGACTAGTAATAGCAATCAGCCCCAGCATTTT.

The table lists this clonotype with a few counts. The CDR3, as DNA: TGTGCCAGCACCTTAGAGACCATGAACACTGAAGCTTTCTTT. Its translation is CASTLETMNTEAFF. V gene TRBV2 combines with J gene TRBJ1-1; D gene uncertain. Germline assignment: CDR1 SNHLY and CDR2 FYNNEI. The V end lost 7 bases, the J end lost 0 bases, and 12 bases lay between the germline ends. The CDR3 runs 14 residues.

This rearrangement joins TRBV28 to TRBJ1-2; unclear D gene. Germline CDR1 reads MDHEN; CDR2 reads SYDVKM. CDR3 length: 13 amino acids. V dropped 4 bases and J dropped 4 bases, with 10 bases sitting between them. CDR3 protein: CASSSVAGYGYTF. CDR3 nucleotide sequence: TGTGCCAGCAGTTCCGTGGCAGGCTATGGCTACACCTTC.

CDR3 sequence (DNA): TGTGCCAGCAGTTTAGGGACAGGGTACGGCTCACCCCTCCACTTT. Translation gives CASSLGTGYGSPLHF. This chain uses TRBV12-3 or TRBV12-4 with TRBJ1-6; 8 positions agree with TRBD1. The CDR3 is made up of 15 amino acids. The J segment lost 10 bases and the V segment lost 1 base, leaving 6 bases of the junction unmatched.

The chain joins TRBV6-5 to TRBJ1-5; perhaps TRBD1 as D (6 bases). The CDR3 sequence is 17 residues long. V lost 4 bases and J 1 base, leaving 17 bases between the germline ends. CDR1 is MNHEY and CDR2 is SVGAGI in the germline V gene. CDR3 sequence: CASSSDRRKGSNQPQHF. CDR3 in DNA: TGTGCCAGCAGTTCCGACAGGAGGAAGGGGAGCAATCAGCCCCAGCATTTT.

V is TRBV4-3 and J is TRBJ2-1; possibly TRBD2 for D (6 bases). The CDR3 extends over 17 amino acids. CDR1 is LGHNA and CDR2 is YSLEER in the germline V gene. V was shortened by 0 bases and J by 6 bases, with 18 bases between the two germline ends. The CDR3 sequence is CASSQDRFGRGSNEQFF. CDR3 sequence (DNA): TGCGCCAGCAGCCAAGATAGATTTGGGCGGGGATCCAATGAGCAGTTCTTC.

This clonotype was seen a handful of times. This chain joins TRBV28 and TRBJ2-1, with unresolved D. V dropped 10 bases and J dropped 0 bases, with 10 bases sitting between them. Germline assignment: CDR1 MDHEN and CDR2 SYDVKM. This CDR3 is built from 13 residues. The CDR3 DNA sequence: TGTGCCACCCGGTTTCACTCCTACAATGAGCAGTTCTTC. Translation gives CATRFHSYNEQFF.

The genes are TRBV28 and TRBJ2-3; D call uncertain. Deletions cut 4 bases from V and 6 bases from J, with 11 bases between. Germline-derived CDR1 and CDR2 are MDHEN and SYDVKM. CDR3 size: 13 residues. For the CDR3, the DNA is TGTGCCAGCAGTTACCCACCCCTGGATACGCAGTATTTT. This gives the protein CASSYPPLDTQYF.

The chain combines TRBV24-1 with TRBJ2-2, with D tentatively TRBD2 (5 bases). This CDR3 has 14 residues. With 10 bases removed from V and 2 bases from J, the gap between germline ends came to 13 bases. CDR1 is KGHDR and CDR2 is SFDVKD in the germline V gene. CDR3 in amino acids: CATGLGSNTGELFF. The CDR3 bases are TGTGCCACAGGACTCGGAAGTAACACCGGGGAGCTGTTTTTT.

This chain joins TRBV30 and TRBJ2-2; maybe TRBD2 (5 bases). The V end was cut by 4 bases, the J end by 5 bases, with 11 bases between. CDR1 is GTSNPN, CDR2 SVGIG, per germline (reference sequence). The CDR3 has 13 residues. The CDR3 reads CAWTPGGTGELFF. CDR3 sequence (DNA): TGTGCCTGGACCCCGGGCGGGACCGGGGAGCTGTTTTTT.

This clonotype turned up a few times. This chain uses TRBV20-1 with TRBJ2-3, with D possibly TRBD2 on 6 matching bases. The CDR3 covers 15 residues. Germline V CDR1 and CDR2: DFQATT, SNEGSKA (reference sequence). V lost 3 bases and J lost 1, with 14 bases in between. CDR3 region: CSASARGGGTDTQYF. The DNA of the CDR3 is TGCAGTGCTAGCGCGCGGGGTGGTGGCACAGATACGCAGTATTTT.

This clonotype showed up just a few times. The chain uses TRBV2 and TRBJ2-7; D might be TRBD1 or TRBD2, each matching 5 bases. The CDR3 covers 13 residues. V lost 6 bases, J lost 7 bases, and 16 bases lay in between. CDR1 is SNHLY, CDR2 FYNNEI, per germline. As DNA, the CDR3 is TGTGCCAGCAGCGAGGGACGGCCGCCAGAGCAGTACTTC. Protein sequence: CASSEGRPPEQYF.

This clonotype was recorded a few times. V and J are TRBV9 and TRBJ2-4; D unresolved. Trimming took off 2 bases at V and 8 bases at J, with 14 bases between the two ends. Germline CDR1 reads SGDLS; CDR2 reads YYNGEE. The CDR3 consists of 14 residues. The CDR3 bases are TGTGCCAGCAGCGTCTCTACGGGCCCGGACATTCAGTACTTC. The encoded protein is CASSVSTGPDIQYF.

The genes are TRBV5-1 and TRBJ1-4; 7 nucleotides match TRBD1. Germline assignment: CDR1 SGHRS and CDR2 YFSETQ. The trim removed 0 bases at V and 5 bases at J, leaving 4 bases unmatched. The CDR3 has 15 residues. For the CDR3, the DNA is TGCGCCAGCAGCTTGGCCGGGACAGCAAATGAAAAACTGTTTTTT. Protein: CASSLAGTANEKLFF.

The CDR3 spells CASSLASGEIYEQYF. The CDR3 nucleotides are TGCGCCAGCAGCTTGGCTAGCGGGGAAATCTACGAGCAGTACTTC. The chain combines TRBV5-1 with TRBJ2-7; the match to TRBD2 covers 9 bases. CDR3 length: 15 residues. Germline V CDR1 and CDR2: SGHRS, YFSETQ. J lost 3 bases, V lost 0 bases, and 4 bases had no gene match.

This clonotype has just a few counts. The chain links TRBV7-2 to TRBJ2-5, with no clear D. CDR1 is SGHTA, CDR2 FQGNSA, per germline. V lost 5 bases and J 4 bases, leaving 17 bases between the germline ends. The CDR3 sequence is 15 residues long. The CDR3 here is CASSPQSSLSETQYF. As DNA, the CDR3 is TGTGCCAGCAGCCCCCAAAGTAGCTTGTCAGAGACCCAGTACTTC.

V and J are TRBV19 and TRBJ2-1; 9 bases match TRBD2. The CDR3 is 14 amino acids. Germline V gene sequence: CDR1 LNHDA, CDR2 SQIVND (reference sequence). V shed 6 bases, J shed 6 bases, and the junction held 6 bases outside the gene matches. The CDR3 sequence: CASRGSGGFNEQFF. DNA of the CDR3: TGTGCCAGTAGGGGTAGCGGGGGTTTCAATGAGCAGTTCTTC.